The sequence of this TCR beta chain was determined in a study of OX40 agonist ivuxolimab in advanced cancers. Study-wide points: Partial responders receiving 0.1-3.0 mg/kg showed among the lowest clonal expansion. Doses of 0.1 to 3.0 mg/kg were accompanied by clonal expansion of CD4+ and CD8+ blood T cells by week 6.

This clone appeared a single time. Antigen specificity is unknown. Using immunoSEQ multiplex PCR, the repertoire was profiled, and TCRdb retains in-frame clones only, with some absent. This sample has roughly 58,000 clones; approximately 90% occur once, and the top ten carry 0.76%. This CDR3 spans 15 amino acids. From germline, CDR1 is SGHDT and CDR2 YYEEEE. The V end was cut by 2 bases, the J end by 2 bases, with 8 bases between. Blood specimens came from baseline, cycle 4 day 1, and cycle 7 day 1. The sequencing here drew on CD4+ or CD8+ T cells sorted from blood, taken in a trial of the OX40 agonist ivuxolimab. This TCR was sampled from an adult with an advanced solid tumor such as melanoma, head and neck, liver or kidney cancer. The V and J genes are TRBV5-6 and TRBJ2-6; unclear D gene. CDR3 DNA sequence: TGTGCCAGCAGCTTCATGCCTGCTGGGGCCAACGTCCTGACTTTC. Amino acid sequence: CASSFMPAGANVLTF.